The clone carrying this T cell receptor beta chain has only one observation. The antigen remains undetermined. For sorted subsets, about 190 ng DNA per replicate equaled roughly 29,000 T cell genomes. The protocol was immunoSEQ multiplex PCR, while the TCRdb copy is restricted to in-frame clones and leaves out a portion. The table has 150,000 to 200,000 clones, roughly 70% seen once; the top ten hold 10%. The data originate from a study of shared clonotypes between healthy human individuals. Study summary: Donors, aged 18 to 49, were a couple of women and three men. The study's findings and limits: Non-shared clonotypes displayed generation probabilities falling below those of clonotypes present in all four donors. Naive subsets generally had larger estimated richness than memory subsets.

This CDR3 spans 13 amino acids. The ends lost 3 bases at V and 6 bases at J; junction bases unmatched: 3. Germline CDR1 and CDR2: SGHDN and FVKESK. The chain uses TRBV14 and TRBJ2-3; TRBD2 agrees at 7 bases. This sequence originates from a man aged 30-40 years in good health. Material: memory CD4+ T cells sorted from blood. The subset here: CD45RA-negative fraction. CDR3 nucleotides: TGTGCCAGCAGCCAGCAGGGAGGGGATACGCAGTATTTT. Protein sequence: CASSQQGGDTQYF.